Reported below is one TCR beta chain. The sample belongs to a study of shared clonotypes between healthy human individuals. Germline V gene data show CDR1 as MDHEN and CDR2 as SYDVKM. Trimming removed 6 bases at V and 6 bases at J, with 9 bases between. The CDR3 sequence is 12 residues long. TCRdb's copy holds only in-frame clones and misses some; the assay was immunoSEQ multiplex PCR. The data contain about 2,500,000 clones, around 94% of them singletons. Sequenced material: naive CD4+ T cells sorted from blood. Subset noted: CD45RA+ positively selected. This chain connects TRBV28 to TRBJ1-5; no firm D call. The origin of this receptor is a man between 18 and 35 years old in good health. The CDR3: CASSVTVQPQHF. In DNA, the CDR3 is TGTGCCAGCAGCGTGACCGTTCAGCCCCAGCATTTT.